The 5 T cell receptor beta chains presented below share a single source sample, sequenced in a study of cytomegalovirus exposure and HLA in healthy donors. The assay was immunoSEQ multiplex PCR, and TCRdb's table has in-frame clones only and misses some. The sample has approximately 98,000 clones; approximately 96% are singletons. Source material: PBMCs. These TCRs come from a woman between 18 and 29 years old in good health and CMV-seronegative.

The V call is TRBV5-1, the J call TRBJ1-6; D remains ambiguous. With 3 bases removed from V and 3 bases from J, the gap between germline ends came to 7 bases. The CDR3 contains 14 residues. Germline V lookup: CDR1 SGHRS, CDR2 YFSETQ. The CDR3 loop is CASSSGIYNSPLHF. DNA for the CDR3: TGCGCCAGCAGCTCCGGGATCTATAATTCACCCCTCCACTTT.

The chain couples TRBV7-9 to TRBJ2-1; 7 bases agree with TRBD1. From germline, CDR1 is SEHNR and CDR2 FQNEAQ (reference sequence). This CDR3 comprises 13 residues. Trimming took 6 bases from V and 7 from J; bases not matched to a gene: 6. In DNA form, the CDR3 reads TGTGCCAGCAGAATGACAGGGATGAATGAGCAGTTCTTC. Translating gives CASRMTGMNEQFF.

J is TRBJ1-6 and V is TRBV6-1; D gene uncertain. Deletions cut 11 bases from V and 4 bases from J, with 12 bases between. Per the germline V gene, CDR1 is MNHNS and CDR2 is SASEGT. CDR3 length equals 13 residues. The CDR3 here is CAGRAEYNSPLHF. The CDR3, as DNA: TGTGCCGGCCGAGCGGAATATAATTCACCCCTCCACTTT.

V usage is TRBV5-1 and J usage is TRBJ2-1, with a weak D call TRBD2 (6 bases). V lost 3 bases, J lost 4 bases, and 14 bases lay in between. CDR1 is SGHRS, CDR2 YFSETQ, per germline. The CDR3 sequence is 15 residues long. The CDR3 spells CASSSRGGNYNEQFF. CDR3 nucleotide sequence: TGCGCCAGCAGCTCCCGGGGCGGGAATTACAATGAGCAGTTCTTC.

As concerns this clone: One end of the junction fails to match germline, which may point to a read error. The chain joins TRBV9 to TRBJ1-6, with no clear D. In germline, CDR1 is SGDLS, CDR2 YYNGEE. The CDR3 runs 17 residues. CDR3 in DNA: TGTGCCAGCAGCGTAGCGGCAGCCCCCAACTATTATTCACCCCTCCACTTT. Translating it yields CASSVAAAPNYYSPLHF. Complete variable domain (other parts from reference TRBV9 and TRBJ1-6): DSGVTQTPKHLITATGQRVTLRCSPRSGDLSVYWYQQSLDQGLQFLIQYYNGEERAKGNILERFSAQQFPDLHSELNLSSLELGDSALYFCASSVAAAPNYYSPLHFGNGTRLTVT.